These 13 T cell receptor beta chains were sequenced from one sample in a study of Ad26.COV2.S vaccination and SARS-CoV-2 variants. Noted treatment: around 19 received Ad26.COV2.S at low or high dose, single or two shots; five or six received placebo; per-sample allocation not given. It was on day 63 after the first vaccine or placebo injection that samples were taken. Libraries were prepared by immunoSEQ multiplex PCR; TCRdb keeps only in-frame clonotypes and omits some of them. The sample gives hundreds of thousands of clones, around 92% of which show up once; nearly 1.5% is in the top ten. The material was peripheral blood, obtained in a trial of Ad26.COV2.S vaccine versus placebo. The receptors derive from a person between 18 and 59 years old who received the Ad26.COV2.S COVID-19 vaccine or a placebo.

The CDR3 loop reads CASSLTNSLNEKLFF. CDR3 bases: TGTGCCAGCAGCTTAACGAACAGCCTCAATGAAAAACTGTTTTTT. V gene TRBV7-8 combines with J gene TRBJ1-4, with unresolved D. The length of the CDR3 is 15 residues. Trimming pared 2 bases from V and 5 bases from J, leaving 12 bases between. Germline V gene sequence: CDR1 SGHVS, CDR2 FQNEAQ. Supplemented by reference TRBV7-8 and TRBJ1-4, the full variable domain reads GAGVSQSPRYKVAKRGQDVALRCDPISGHVSLFWYQQALGQGPEFLTYFQNEAQLDKSGLPSDRFFAERPEGSVSTLKIQRTQQEDSAVYLCASSLTNSLNEKLFFGSGTQLSVL.

Regarding this clone: This sample includes further DNA sequences coding for the same CDR3. The chain joins TRBV7-9 to TRBJ1-1, with D maybe TRBD1 (5 bases). CDR1 and CDR2 (germline): SEHNR, FQNEAQ (reference sequence). There are 13 residues in the CDR3. V lost 5 bases and J lost 1, with 8 bases in between. Here the CDR3 reads CASSLTGNTEAFF. CDR3 DNA: TGTGCCAGCAGCCTAACAGGGAACACTGAAGCTTTCTTT.

The rearrangement uses TRBV12-3 or TRBV12-4 and TRBJ2-7; D may match TRBD1 or TRBD2 (5 bases each). Trimming removed 4 bases from V and 0 bases from J, with 7 bases in between. This CDR3 has 13 residues. CDR3 residues: CASSWGSSYEQYF. The DNA of the CDR3 is TGTGCCAGCAGTTGGGGGAGCTCCTACGAGCAGTACTTC.

The genes are TRBV2 and TRBJ1-4, with 8 bases fitting TRBD1. V shed 8 bases and J 8 bases; nucleotides not matched to a gene: 13. This CDR3 contains 15 residues. CDR1 is SNHLY and CDR2 is FYNNEI in the germline V gene. The CDR3 nucleotides are TGTGCCAGCGTTTTTGACAGGGGCTTCGGCGAAAAACTGTTTTTT. Translating gives CASVFDRGFGEKLFF.

V usage is TRBV10-3 and J usage is TRBJ1-2; the match to TRBD1 covers 8 bases. The CDR3 is 14 residues long. After removal of 0 bases from V and 8 bases from J, the junction contained 5 bases not matched to a gene. Germline lookup yields CDR1 ENHRY and CDR2 SYGVKD. CDR3 in DNA: TGTGCCATCAGTGAGTCGATCAGGGGGCAAGGCTACACCTTC. This sequence encodes CAISESIRGQGYTF.

This clone was picked up one time. This sequence joins TRBV19 and TRBJ2-1, with 8 bases that match TRBD2. Trimming cost V 11 bases and J 4 bases; bases outside gene matches: 10. The CDR3 is 14 amino acids. The germline V gene encodes CDR1 LNHDA and CDR2 SQIVND (reference sequence). The CDR3 here is CASKASGSYNEQFF. In DNA, the CDR3 is TGTGCCTCTAAAGCGAGCGGGAGTTACAATGAGCAGTTCTTC. Using reference TRBV19 and TRBJ2-1 for the parts outside the CDR3, the full variable domain is DGGITQSPKYLFRKEGQNVTLSCEQNLNHDAMYWYRQDPGQGLRLIYYSQIVNDFQKGDIAEGYSVSREKKESFPLTVTSAQKNPTAFYLCASKASGSYNEQFFGPGTRLTVL.

The chain links TRBV2 to TRBJ2-7; D is possibly TRBD1 (5 bases). Germline V lookup: CDR1 SNHLY, CDR2 FYNNEI. V lost 4 bases and J lost 5, with 12 bases in between. CDR3 length: 13 residues. The chain's CDR3 is CASSGGREDEQYF. For the CDR3, the DNA is TGTGCCAGCAGTGGGGGCAGGGAAGACGAGCAGTACTTC.

V gene TRBV20-1 combines with J gene TRBJ1-1; D might be TRBD1 (5 bases). Germline V gives CDR1 DFQATT, CDR2 SNEGSKA (reference sequence). V lost 3 bases and J 3 bases, leaving 17 bases between the germline ends. CDR3 length: 15 amino acids. The CDR3 here is CSASSQARGDTEAFF. The DNA of the CDR3 is TGCAGTGCTAGTAGCCAGGCCCGGGGGGACACTGAAGCTTTCTTT.

The V gene is TRBV19, the J gene TRBJ1-1; D ambiguous. Germline CDR1 reads LNHDA; CDR2 reads SQIVND (reference sequence). This CDR3 region has 13 residues. V shed 1 base and J shed 4 bases, with 7 bases lying between them. CDR3 region: CASSIGLSTEAFF. CDR3 coding DNA: TGTGCCAGTAGTATAGGGCTTTCCACTGAAGCTTTCTTT. The full variable domain, in which reference TRBV19 and TRBJ1-1 provide the parts outside the CDR3, is DGGITQSPKYLFRKEGQNVTLSCEQNLNHDAMYWYRQDPGQGLRLIYYSQIVNDFQKGDIAEGYSVSREKKESFPLTVTSAQKNPTAFYLCASSIGLSTEAFFGQGTRLTVV.

A note on this clone: Additional DNA sequences in this sample encode the identical CDR3. DNA for the CDR3: TGTGCCAGCAGCCAAGGCCAGGGGGCGCGTGGCTACACCTTC. Encoded protein: CASSQGQGARGYTF. The chain joins TRBV3-1 (or the pseudogene TRBV3-2) to TRBJ1-2, with 8 bases fitting TRBD1. The CDR3 has 14 residues. V shed 1 base and J 7 bases; nucleotides not matched to a gene: 5. CDR1 is LGHDT, CDR2 YNNKEL, per germline (reference sequence).

This clone was seen only a few times. The V gene is TRBV10-1, the J gene TRBJ1-2; no firm D call. Germline loops: CDR1 WNHNN, CDR2 SYGVQD (reference sequence). CDR3 length: 14 residues. V lost 4 bases, J lost 3 bases, and 12 bases lay in between. Here the CDR3 reads CASSALGKHYGYTF. The CDR3 bases are TGCGCCAGCAGTGCTCTGGGGAAACACTATGGCTACACCTTC.

This clone was observed a few times. The J gene is TRBJ1-5, the V gene TRBV2; the D is unclear. The CDR3 has 15 residues. The V end was cut by 5 bases, the J end by 0 bases, with 11 bases between. Germline lookup yields CDR1 SNHLY and CDR2 FYNNEI. The CDR3 region is CASSWSGFSNQPQHF. The CDR3 nucleotides are TGTGCCAGCAGTTGGTCGGGCTTTAGCAATCAGCCCCAGCATTTT. Full variable domain (outside the CDR3, taken from reference TRBV2 and TRBJ1-5): EPEVTQTPSHQVTQMGQEVILRCVPISNHLYFYWYRQILGQKVEFLVSFYNNEISEKSEIFDDQFSVERPDGSNFTLKIRSTKLEDSAMYFCASSWSGFSNQPQHFGDGTRLSIL.

About this clone itself: The junction differs from germline at one of its ends, possibly a read error. This chain links TRBV7-7 with TRBJ2-5; 10 bases fit TRBD1. Germline values: CDR1 SSHAT, CDR2 FNYEAQ (reference sequence). This CDR3 has 14 amino acids. CDR3 in amino acids: CASTPDRGEVTQYF. In DNA form, the CDR3 reads TGTGCTAGCACCCCGGACAGGGGGGAGGTGACCCAGTACTTC.